This T cell receptor beta chain was recorded in a study of Graves' ophthalmopathy and Graves' hyperthyroidism. In the study overall: Samples of peripheral blood were obtained at initial diagnosis, prior to treatment of any kind. Broader study findings: Blood also contained most of the expanded thyroid clonotypes above 0.001 frequency.

Points on this clonotype: Its antigen remains unidentified. Germline is not matched at one junction end, which may reflect a read error.

TCR beta CDR3 amplification used RNA transcripts. First-round RT-PCR employed HTBI primers, with a second-round multiplex PCR after it. TCRdb independently ran MiXCR on the multiplex PCR reads; one entry per CDR3 protein. The sample consists of 650,000 to 900,000 distinct CDR3 sequences, about 44% of them appearing once. Reliance was placed on clinical symptoms, serum thyroxine, TRAb, thyroid ultrasound and orbital computed tomography for diagnosis. Material: peripheral blood. This clonotype was sampled from an adult man with Graves' ophthalmopathy.

This chain's CDR3 is CASSATGTGAYVLTF. The CDR3 DNA reads TGTGCCAGCAGCGCAACCGGGACAGGGGCCTACGTCCTGACTTTC. This rearrangement joins TRBV7-9 to TRBJ2-6; 10 nucleotides match TRBD1. Germline V gene lookup returns CDR1 SEHNR and CDR2 FQNEAQ (reference sequence). The length of the CDR3 is 15 residues.